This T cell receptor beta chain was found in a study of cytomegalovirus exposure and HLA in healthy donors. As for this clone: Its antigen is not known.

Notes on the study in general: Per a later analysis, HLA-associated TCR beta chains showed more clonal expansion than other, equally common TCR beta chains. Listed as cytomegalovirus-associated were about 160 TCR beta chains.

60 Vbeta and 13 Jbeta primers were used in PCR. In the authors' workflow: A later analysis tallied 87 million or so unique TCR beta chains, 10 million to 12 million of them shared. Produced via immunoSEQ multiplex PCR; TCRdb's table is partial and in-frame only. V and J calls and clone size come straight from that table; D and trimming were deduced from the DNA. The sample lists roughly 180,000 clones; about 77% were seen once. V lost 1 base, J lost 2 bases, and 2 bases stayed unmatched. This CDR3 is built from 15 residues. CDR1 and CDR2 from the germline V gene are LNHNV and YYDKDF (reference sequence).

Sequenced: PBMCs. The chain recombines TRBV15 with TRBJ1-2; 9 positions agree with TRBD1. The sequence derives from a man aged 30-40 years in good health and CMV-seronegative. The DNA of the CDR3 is TGTGCCACCAGCAGAGGACAGGGGGAAAACTATGGCTACACCTTC. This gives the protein CATSRGQGENYGYTF.